Here is one TCR beta chain with its context. Its antigen is still unknown. Memory CD4+ cells were the fraction left after CD45RA+ naive selection. These data originate in a study of shared clonotypes between healthy human individuals. The wider study: Each donor contributed plates that comprised three CD4 naive, three CD4 memory, two CD8 naive and one CD8 memory.

Profiled with immunoSEQ multiplex PCR; TCRdb holds only in-frame clones, not every one. The sample lists a few million clones, 85% to 95% occurring once. The trim removed 0 bases at V and 3 bases at J, leaving 11 bases unmatched. The CDR3 contains 18 residues. CDR1 is MRHNA, CDR2 SNTAGT, per germline. Study-level results: Collection of samples was limited to blood; tissue repertoires likely differ.

The origin of this receptor is a man aged 18 to 30 in good health. The sequenced sample was naive CD4+ T cells sorted from blood. Subset noted: CD45RA+ positively selected. J is TRBJ2-7 and V is TRBV6-4, with 10 positions matching TRBD1. The CDR3 protein is CASSDSIRDRGRFYEQYF. The CDR3 DNA is TGTGCCAGCAGTGACTCGATACGGGACAGGGGCCGATTCTACGAGCAGTACTTC.